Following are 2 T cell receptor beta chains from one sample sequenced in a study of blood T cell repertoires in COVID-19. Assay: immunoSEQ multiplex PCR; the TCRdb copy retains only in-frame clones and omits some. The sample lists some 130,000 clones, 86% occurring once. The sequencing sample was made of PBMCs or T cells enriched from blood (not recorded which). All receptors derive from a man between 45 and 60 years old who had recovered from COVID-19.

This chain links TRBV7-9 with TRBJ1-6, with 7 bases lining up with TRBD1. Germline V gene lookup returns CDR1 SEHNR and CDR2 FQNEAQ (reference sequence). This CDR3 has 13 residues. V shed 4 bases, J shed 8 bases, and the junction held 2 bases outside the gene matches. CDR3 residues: CASSSDRDSPLHF. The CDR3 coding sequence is TGTGCCAGCAGCTCCGACAGGGATTCACCCCTCCACTTT.

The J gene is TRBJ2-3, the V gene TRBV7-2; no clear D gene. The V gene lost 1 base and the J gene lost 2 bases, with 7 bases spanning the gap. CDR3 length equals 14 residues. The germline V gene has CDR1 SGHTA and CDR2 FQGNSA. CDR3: CASSLGALTDTQYF. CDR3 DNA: TGTGCCAGCAGCTTAGGGGCCCTCACAGATACGCAGTATTTT.